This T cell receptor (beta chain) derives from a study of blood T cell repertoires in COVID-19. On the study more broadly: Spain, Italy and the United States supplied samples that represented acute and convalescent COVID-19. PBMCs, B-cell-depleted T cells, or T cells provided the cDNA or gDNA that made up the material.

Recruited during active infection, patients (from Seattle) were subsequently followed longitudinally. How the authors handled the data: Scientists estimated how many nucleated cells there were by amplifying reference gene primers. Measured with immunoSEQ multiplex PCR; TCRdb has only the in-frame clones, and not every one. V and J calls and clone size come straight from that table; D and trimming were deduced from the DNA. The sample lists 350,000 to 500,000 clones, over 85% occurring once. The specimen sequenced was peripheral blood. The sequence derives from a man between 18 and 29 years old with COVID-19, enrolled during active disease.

DNA for the CDR3: TGTGCCAGCAGCTTAGGACTAGCGGGGGTCAATGAGCAGTTCTTC. Encoded protein: CASSLGLAGVNEQFF. V gene TRBV13 combines with J gene TRBJ2-1; TRBD2 matches at 11 bases. Trimming took 0 bases from V and 6 from J; bases not matched to a gene: 1. Germline V gene sequence: CDR1 PRHDT, CDR2 FYEKMQ (reference sequence). This CDR3 spans 15 amino acids.